The 20 T cell receptor beta chains in this list originate from one sample, sequenced in a study of control samples from healthy donors and cancer patients. Sequencing used immunoSEQ multiplex PCR; TCRdb keeps in-frame clones, though not all of them. The table has tens of thousands of clones, approximately 91% seen once. Sequencing was done on a sample of blood. Receptors were obtained from a man in his fifties or sixties in good health.

This rearrangement joins TRBV14 to TRBJ2-7, with D maybe TRBD1 (6 bases). The length of the CDR3 is 12 residues. The germline CDR1 and CDR2 sequences are SGHDN and FVKESK. Trimming pared 4 bases from V and 5 bases from J, leaving 9 bases between. CDR3 in amino acids: CASSPGQNEQYF. In DNA form, the CDR3 reads TGTGCCAGCAGCCCCGGACAGAACGAGCAGTACTTC.

The rearrangement joins TRBV13 to TRBJ2-5; TRBD2 aligns across 8 bases. Germline V CDR1 and CDR2: PRHDT, FYEKMQ (reference sequence). With 5 bases clipped from V and 5 bases from J, the junction kept 10 bases outside the gene matches. The CDR3 consists of 15 residues. The CDR3 DNA is TGTGCCAGCAGCAAGGAACGGGGGGGCTCGGAGACCCAGTACTTC. Amino acid sequence: CASSKERGGSETQYF. Full variable domain (outside the CDR3, taken from reference TRBV13 and TRBJ2-5): AAGVIQSPRHLIKEKRETATLKCYPIPRHDTVYWYQQGPGQDPQFLISFYEKMQSDKGSIPDRFSAQQFSDYHSELNMSSLELGDSALYFCASSKERGGSETQYFGPGTRLLVL.

The chain is built from TRBV19 and TRBJ1-3; D is possibly TRBD1 (5 bases). The CDR3 is 14 residues long. Per the germline V gene, CDR1 is LNHDA and CDR2 is SQIVND (reference sequence). Between the trimmed V and J ends, which lost 7 bases and 4 bases, there was a span of 14 bases. The CDR3 DNA sequence: TGTGCCAGTACGAGGGGCGCGGGGGGAAACACCATATATTTT. Translation: CASTRGAGGNTIYF.

This chain joins TRBV5-5 and TRBJ2-7; no clear D. CDR3 length: 13 residues. The germline V gene has CDR1 SGHKS and CDR2 YYEKEE (reference sequence). Trimming took 4 bases from V and 3 from J, leaving 11 bases between them. In DNA form, the CDR3 reads TGTGCCAGCAGCCCTCAGGCCATCTACGAGCAGTACTTC. This encodes CASSPQAIYEQYF. Complete variable domain (other parts from reference TRBV5-5 and TRBJ2-7): DAGVTQSPTHLIKTRGQQVTLRCSPISGHKSVSWYQQVLGQGPQFIFQYYEKEERGRGNFPDRFSARQFPNYSSELNVNALLLGDSALYLCASSPQAIYEQYFGPGTRLTVT.

Comments on this clone: A junction end diverges from the germline sequence, so it may reflect a read error. The CDR3 spells CASSFTGSSEQYF. The CDR3 DNA follows: TGTGCCAGCAGCTTTACAGGGTCCTCCGAGCAGTACTTC. The rearrangement joins TRBV5-6 to TRBJ2-7; a weak D match, TRBD1 (6 bases). The CDR3 covers 13 residues. CDR1 is SGHDT and CDR2 is YYEEEE in the germline V gene.

The CDR3 coding sequence is TGTGCCAGCAGTCCTCAGGGACGGGGCACAGATACGCAGTATTTT. Protein: CASSPQGRGTDTQYF. The chain recombines TRBV11-2 with TRBJ2-3; D tentatively reads TRBD1 or TRBD2 (5 bases each). This CDR3 spans 15 amino acids. From germline, CDR1 is SGHAT and CDR2 FQNNGV. The germline V and J ends were trimmed by 6 bases and 1 base, with 14 bases remaining between them.

The chain recombines TRBV19 with TRBJ2-1; TRBD2 matches 11 bases. CDR1 is LNHDA and CDR2 is SQIVND in the germline V gene (reference sequence). Unmatched junction bases numbered 4, after V lost 5 bases and J lost 4 bases. The CDR3 runs 15 residues. CDR3 in DNA: TGTGCCAGTAGTCTGGGGACTAGCGGATACAATGAGCAGTTCTTC. This translates into CASSLGTSGYNEQFF. Full variable domain (outside the CDR3, taken from reference TRBV19 and TRBJ2-1): DGGITQSPKYLFRKEGQNVTLSCEQNLNHDAMYWYRQDPGQGLRLIYYSQIVNDFQKGDIAEGYSVSREKKESFPLTVTSAQKNPTAFYLCASSLGTSGYNEQFFGPGTRLTVL.

In its sample, this clone was seen once. The gene calls are TRBV11-2 and TRBJ1-3; D is undetermined. This CDR3 comprises 15 residues. Germline V CDR1 and CDR2: SGHAT, FQNNGV. Trimming stripped 5 bases from V and 5 bases from J, with 16 bases between. CDR3 residues: CASSTKIGSRNTIYF. CDR3 coding DNA: TGTGCCAGCAGCACAAAAATTGGCAGCAGAAACACCATATATTTT.

The genes are TRBV12-3 or TRBV12-4 and TRBJ1-2; D remains ambiguous. This CDR3 has 12 residues. Trimming removed 4 bases from V and 4 bases from J, with 7 bases in between. In DNA form, the CDR3 reads TGTGCCAGCAGTTCAAGGACCTATGGCTACACCTTC. Amino acid sequence: CASSSRTYGYTF.

This clone was recorded only once. V usage is TRBV29-1 and J usage is TRBJ2-7; D ambiguous. The CDR3 runs 11 residues. Germline values: CDR1 SQVTM, CDR2 ANQGSEA. V shed 8 bases and J shed 4 bases, with 12 bases lying between them. The DNA for the CDR3 is TGCAGCACTAAGGATGGGTACGAGCAGTACTTC. It is translated as CSTKDGYEQYF.

This chain links TRBV19 with TRBJ1-1; D remains unclear. The CDR3 runs to 14 residues. V was shortened by 0 bases and J by 5 bases, with 10 bases between the two germline ends. Germline assignment: CDR1 LNHDA and CDR2 SQIVND (reference sequence). The CDR3 DNA reads as TGTGCCAGTAGTATAGATCCCGTGGAAACTGAAGCTTTCTTT. Its translation is CASSIDPVETEAFF.

The rearrangement uses TRBV7-2 and TRBJ1-3; possible D gene TRBD1, 6 bases. Looked up from germline, CDR1 is SGHTA and CDR2 is FQGNSA. CDR3 length: 15 amino acids. V lost 3 bases to trimming and J lost 1 base, with 10 bases between them. The DNA for the CDR3 is TGTGCCAGCAGCTTCGGGGGGCCTTCTGGAAACACCATATATTTT. It is translated as CASSFGGPSGNTIYF.

This chain joins TRBV3-1 (or the pseudogene TRBV3-2) and TRBJ1-6, with 7 bases matching TRBD1. The V segment lost 4 bases and the J segment 11 bases; nucleotides outside the gene matches: 8. The length of the CDR3 is 14 residues. The V gene's germline CDR1 is LGHDT and CDR2 YNNKEL (reference sequence). CDR3 amino acids: CASSPGQRTTPLHF. CDR3 bases: TGTGCCAGCAGCCCGGGACAGCGGACTACACCCCTCCACTTT.

The chain couples TRBV11-2 to TRBJ2-5; D is unresolved. Germline loops: CDR1 SGHAT, CDR2 FQNNGV. V lost 5 bases to trimming and J lost 2 bases, with 6 bases between them. The CDR3 runs 12 residues. DNA for the CDR3: TGTGCCAGCAGCACTCAGCAAGAGACCCAGTACTTC. Translated, it gives CASSTQQETQYF.

This clone was counted once. The V and J genes are TRBV5-8 and TRBJ2-7, with 10 nucleotides matching TRBD1. CDR1 and CDR2 from the germline V gene are SGHTS and YDEGEE. The length of the CDR3 is 16 residues. V was pared by 4 bases and J by 2 bases, with 9 bases of the junction left unmatched. The CDR3 sequence is CASSPVSGTGAYEQYF. CDR3 nucleotide sequence: TGTGCCAGCAGCCCGGTTAGTGGGACAGGGGCCTACGAGCAGTACTTC.

The V and J genes are TRBV5-6 and TRBJ2-7; the match to TRBD2 covers 11 bases. The CDR3 spans 14 residues. From germline, CDR1 is SGHDT and CDR2 YYEEEE. The ends lost 0 bases at V and 13 bases at J; junction bases unmatched: 9. The CDR3 DNA follows: TGTGCCAGCAGCTTGGCTGGCCTAGCGGGGGGCCAATACTTC. Translating gives CASSLAGLAGGQYF.

J is TRBJ2-2 and V is TRBV6-5, with 7 bases fitting TRBD1. This CDR3 has 14 residues. The V gene's germline CDR1 is MNHEY and CDR2 SVGAGI. J was trimmed by 7 bases and V by 8 bases; bases with no gene match: 10. CDR3 loop: CASGRQGKDGELFF. CDR3 nucleotides: TGTGCCAGCGGTCGACAGGGAAAGGACGGGGAGCTGTTTTTT.

V gene TRBV10-3 combines with J gene TRBJ1-1; D gene uncertain. The CDR3 totals 13 residues. V gave up 6 bases and J gave up 8 bases, with 16 bases separating them. Germline CDR1 ENHRY, CDR2 SYGVKD. The CDR3, as DNA: TGTGCCATCAGCCCTCGAGATCCGGCGGAAGCTTTCTTT. Translation: CAISPRDPAEAFF.

This clone was detected only once. V gene TRBV7-9 combines with J gene TRBJ2-3; 9 bases agree with TRBD2. The ends lost 5 bases at V and 3 bases at J; junction bases unmatched: 9. This CDR3 has 16 amino acids. CDR1 and CDR2 from the germline V gene are SEHNR and FQNEAQ (reference sequence). This CDR3 reads CASSQSGTSPTDTQYF. The CDR3, as DNA: TGTGCCAGCAGCCAATCCGGGACTAGCCCAACAGATACGCAGTATTTT.

This chain connects TRBV3-1 (or the pseudogene TRBV3-2) to TRBJ2-2; D remains unclear. Trimming took off 0 bases at V and 0 bases at J, with 11 bases between the two ends. The CDR3 consists of 17 residues. The V gene's germline CDR1 is LGHDT and CDR2 YNNKEL (reference sequence). CDR3 region: CASSQEKMSTNTGELFF. The CDR3 DNA follows: TGTGCCAGCAGCCAAGAGAAAATGTCTACGAACACCGGGGAGCTGTTTTTT.